The 2 T cell receptor beta chains listed next were all sequenced from one sample in a study of post-analysis software for immune sequencing data. General observations from the study: Roughly five TRBV segments were more frequent in patients than controls; TRBV5-6, TRBV5-1 and TRBV20-1 belonged to this group.

These TCRs are of unknown antigen specificity. cDNA libraries of TCR beta carried unique molecular identifiers. TCRdb independently ran MiXCR on the PCR reads; one entry per CDR3 protein. The sample lists about 430,000 distinct CDR3 sequences; 39% were seen once. The sample was blood. Receptors originate from a girl aged 2 to 10 with multiple sclerosis.

The sample holds a few counts of this clonotype. This chain connects TRBV11-1 to TRBJ2-5; D uncertain. V lost 5 bases and J lost 4, with 17 bases in between. Per germline, CDR1 SGHAT and CDR2 FQDESV (reference sequence). This CDR3 is 15 amino acids long. CDR3: CASSHRTDQRETQYF. The CDR3 DNA follows: TGTGCCAGCAGCCATCGGACGGACCAGAGAGAGACCCAGTACTTC.

This clonotype has at least ten counts. Germline and junction disagree at one end, which may indicate a read error. The chain employs TRBV5-1 and TRBJ1-2, with 9 positions matching TRBD1. Germline values: CDR1 SGHRS, CDR2 YFSETQ. The CDR3 sequence is 13 residues long. The CDR3 sequence is CASSLGQGGGYTF. In DNA form, the CDR3 reads TGTGCCAGCAGCTTGGGACAGGGCGGCGGCTACACCTTC.